This TCR beta chain was sequenced for a study of beta chain features in type 1 diabetes. Study-wide results and caveats: The study found moderately but significantly shorter TCRB CDR3s in all four CD4+ subsets of Type 1 diabetes patients.

This clone was counted once. The target antigen is unknown. Germline lookup yields CDR1 MNHEY and CDR2 SVGAGI. The V gene lost 6 bases and the J gene lost 8 bases, with 16 bases spanning the gap. This CDR3 contains 13 residues. Every bit of the isolated RNA underwent reverse transcription, so sequencing read expressed TCRB transcripts. Naive, central memory and regulatory T cell samples averaged about 3.3 million immunoSEQ reads each. Sequencing used immunoSEQ multiplex PCR; TCRdb keeps in-frame clones, though not all of them. The data hold 200,000 to 250,000 clones, with approximately 13% observed a single time. Cells sorted by CD45RO/CCR7/CD25/CD127/CD95/CD27 comprised CD4+ naive, central memory, regulatory and stem cell-like memory cells.

The sequence came from a man under 40 with type 1 diabetes. The J gene is TRBJ1-2, the V gene TRBV6-5, with D possibly TRBD1 on 5 matching bases. Source material: naive CD4+ T cells from blood. CDR3 sequence reads: CASRTTEKSGYTF. CDR3 bases: TGTGCCAGCAGAACGACAGAGAAGAGCGGCTACACCTTC.